The next 19 T cell receptor beta chains were all read from a single sample in a study of blood T cell repertoires in COVID-19. TCRdb's copy holds only in-frame clones and misses some; the assay was immunoSEQ multiplex PCR. The data contain almost 80,000 clones, around 90% of them singletons. Sequenced sample: peripheral blood. These TCRs come from a woman at least 80 years old with acute or convalescent COVID-19.

V is TRBV10-3 and J is TRBJ2-1, with 7 bases identical to TRBD2. This CDR3 region has 16 residues. Germline CDR1 and CDR2: ENHRY and SYGVKD. V was pared by 2 bases and J by 1 base, with 5 bases of the junction left unmatched. DNA of the CDR3: TGTGCCATCAGTGAGCGGCTAGCGGTTTCCTACAATGAGCAGTTCTTC. Its protein product is CAISERLAVSYNEQFF.

V usage is TRBV10-1 and J usage is TRBJ1-2; TRBD1 matches 9 bases. V lost 5 bases, J lost 0 bases, and 13 bases stayed unmatched. The CDR3 is 18 residues long. The germline V gene encodes CDR1 WNHNN and CDR2 SYGVQD (reference sequence). CDR3 sequence reads: CASSWGAGTGRANYGYTF. The CDR3 region has the DNA TGCGCCAGCAGTTGGGGGGCAGGGACAGGGCGAGCTAACTATGGCTACACCTTC.

The chain combines TRBV28 with TRBJ2-3, with D unresolved. Trimming shortened V by 11 bases and J by 2 bases, and 14 bases separated the two germline ends. From germline, CDR1 is MDHEN and CDR2 SYDVKM. The CDR3 length is 13 residues. The CDR3 protein is CAGGPHHTDTQYF. The CDR3 DNA sequence: TGTGCCGGCGGTCCTCACCACACAGATACGCAGTATTTT.

The chain joins TRBV5-1 to TRBJ2-7, with a tentative D call TRBD1 (6 bases). This CDR3 has 15 residues. V lost 4 bases to trimming and J lost 4 bases, with 18 bases between them. CDR1 SGHRS and CDR2 YFSETQ come from the germline V gene. This CDR3 is CASSLSTGYLYEQYF. CDR3 nucleotide sequence: TGCGCCAGCAGCCTGTCAACAGGGTACCTTTACGAGCAGTACTTC.

The CDR3: CASSITPPGSNTGELFF. The CDR3 DNA reads TGTGCCAGTAGTATCACCCCGCCGGGTTCGAACACCGGGGAGCTGTTTTTT. This sequence joins TRBV19 and TRBJ2-2, with D unresolved. Germline CDR1 is LNHDA and CDR2 is SQIVND (reference sequence). The V end was cut by 3 bases, the J end by 0 bases, with 14 bases between. This CDR3 is 17 amino acids long. Using reference TRBV19 and TRBJ2-2 for the parts outside the CDR3, the full variable domain is DGGITQSPKYLFRKEGQNVTLSCEQNLNHDAMYWYRQDPGQGLRLIYYSQIVNDFQKGDIAEGYSVSREKKESFPLTVTSAQKNPTAFYLCASSITPPGSNTGELFFGEGSRLTVL.

The chain links TRBV6-5 to TRBJ1-3; 9 bases are shared with TRBD1. There are 15 residues in the CDR3. Unmatched junction bases numbered 4, after V lost 5 bases and J lost 2 bases. Germline CDR1 MNHEY, CDR2 SVGAGI. As DNA, the CDR3 is TGTGCCAGCAGTATTGACAGGGGGACTGGAAACACCATATATTTT. This gives the protein CASSIDRGTGNTIYF.

V gene TRBV18 combines with J gene TRBJ2-7; possibly TRBD2 for D (5 bases). The CDR3 is 18 residues long. Germline CDR1 KGHSH, CDR2 LQKENI. Trimming took off 3 bases at V and 3 bases at J, with 24 bases between the two ends. For the CDR3, the DNA is TGTGCCAGCTCACCCAACTGGGGTACCGGGCCCCGGGGCTACGAGCAGTACTTC. Its protein is CASSPNWGTGPRGYEQYF.

This clone has a single count. The chain is built from TRBV5-4 and TRBJ1-2; D perhaps matches TRBD1 (5 bases). The ends were cut back, 4 bases at V and 4 bases at J, with 11 bases in the middle. The CDR3 length is 13 residues. The germline V gene has CDR1 SGHNT and CDR2 YYREEE (reference sequence). CDR3 sequence (DNA): TGTGCCAGCAGCCTGGACAATCGCTATGGCTACACCTTC. Amino acids: CASSLDNRYGYTF. The whole variable domain, filled in from reference TRBV5-4 and TRBJ1-2, reads ETGVTQSPTHLIKTRGQQVTLRCSSQSGHNTVSWYQQALGQGPQFIFQYYREEENGRGNFPPRFSGLQFPNYSSELNVNALELDDSALYLCASSLDNRYGYTFGSGTRLTVV.

V and J are TRBV5-1 and TRBJ1-2; 10 bases match TRBD1. CDR3 length equals 16 residues. Trimming cost V 4 bases and J 8 bases; bases outside gene matches: 14. Germline assignment: CDR1 SGHRS and CDR2 YFSETQ. DNA for the CDR3: TGCGCCAGCAGCCCCGGACAGGGGGTCGTTACTATGGGCTACACCTTC. This translates into CASSPGQGVVTMGYTF.

CDR3 sequence reads: CAIRDGTGENEQFF. Here the CDR3 DNA reads TGTGCCATCAGGGACGGGACAGGTGAAAATGAGCAGTTCTTC. The chain joins TRBV10-3 to TRBJ2-1; 8 bases align to TRBD1. J gave up 7 bases and V 6 bases, and 8 bases lay outside the gene matches. The CDR3 loop spans 14 amino acids. CDR1 is ENHRY, CDR2 SYGVKD, per germline.

The rearrangement uses TRBV2 and TRBJ2-7; TRBD2 might be the D (6 bases). Germline V gives CDR1 SNHLY, CDR2 FYNNEI. Trimming cost V 4 bases and J 2 bases, with 15 bases left between them. This CDR3 has 15 amino acids. The CDR3 sequence is CASSGRGGMTYEQYF. For the CDR3, the DNA is TGTGCCAGCAGTGGAAGGGGCGGGATGACCTACGAGCAGTACTTC. Full variable domain (outside the CDR3, taken from reference TRBV2 and TRBJ2-7): EPEVTQTPSHQVTQMGQEVILRCVPISNHLYFYWYRQILGQKVEFLVSFYNNEISEKSEIFDDQFSVERPDGSNFTLKIRSTKLEDSAMYFCASSGRGGMTYEQYFGPGTRLTVT.

This chain links TRBV4-3 with TRBJ1-3, with D maybe TRBD1 (6 bases). The V gene lost 3 bases and the J gene lost 1 base, with 16 bases spanning the gap. The CDR3 has 17 residues. Germline CDR1 and CDR2: LGHNA and YSLEER. CDR3 amino acids: CASSQLYLGASGNTIYF. The CDR3 DNA reads TGCGCCAGCAGCCAGCTATATTTGGGGGCGTCTGGAAACACCATATATTTT.

The V call is TRBV5-5, the J call TRBJ2-2; D is undetermined. The CDR3 loop spans 15 amino acids. Germline V gene lookup returns CDR1 SGHKS and CDR2 YYEKEE (reference sequence). Deletions cut 0 bases from V and 0 bases from J, with 6 bases between. DNA of the CDR3: TGTGCCAGCAGCTTGGGAGTCTCGAACACCGGGGAGCTGTTTTTT. This gives the protein CASSLGVSNTGELFF. Supplemented by reference TRBV5-5 and TRBJ2-2, the full variable domain reads DAGVTQSPTHLIKTRGQQVTLRCSPISGHKSVSWYQQVLGQGPQFIFQYYEKEERGRGNFPDRFSARQFPNYSSELNVNALLLGDSALYLCASSLGVSNTGELFFGEGSRLTVL.

The chain combines TRBV11-2 with TRBJ2-3; weak D call: TRBD2 (6 bases). V lost 1 base and J lost 0, with 8 bases in between. Germline values: CDR1 SGHAT, CDR2 FQNNGV. The CDR3 is 15 residues long. This CDR3 is CASSLGGTSTDTQYF. The CDR3 nucleotides read TGTGCCAGCAGCTTAGGGGGGACTAGCACAGATACGCAGTATTTT.

The chain couples TRBV9 to TRBJ2-2, with 8 positions matching TRBD1. The CDR3 contains 15 residues. Germline assignment: CDR1 SGDLS and CDR2 YYNGEE. V lost 1 base, J lost 4 bases, and 3 bases stayed unmatched. This CDR3 is CASSVQGASTGELFF. For the CDR3, the DNA is TGTGCCAGCAGCGTACAGGGGGCCAGCACCGGGGAGCTGTTTTTT.

This sequence joins TRBV6-5 and TRBJ2-2, with TRBD1 as a possible D gene (5 bases). The V end lost 6 bases, the J end lost 7 bases, and 12 bases lay between the germline ends. Germline loops: CDR1 MNHEY, CDR2 SVGAGI. The CDR3 sequence is 13 residues long. Here the CDR3 DNA reads TGTGCCAGCAGGCAGGGCATGGGCGGGGAGCTGTTTTTT. Its translation: CASRQGMGGELFF.

This chain connects TRBV7-2 to TRBJ2-3, with TRBD1 matching over 7 bases. CDR1 SGHTA and CDR2 FQGNSA come from the germline V gene. The CDR3 runs to 15 residues. J gave up 2 bases and V 0 bases, and 2 bases lay outside the gene matches. CDR3 sequence reads: CASSLAGGATDTQYF. For the CDR3, the DNA is TGTGCCAGCAGCTTAGCAGGGGGCGCCACAGATACGCAGTATTTT.

V usage is TRBV5-6 and J usage is TRBJ2-5, with a tentative D call TRBD2 (5 bases). Trimming left V 5 bases short and J 2 bases short, with 10 bases between. Per germline, CDR1 SGHDT and CDR2 YYEEEE. The CDR3 is 13 amino acids. CDR3 coding DNA: TGTGCCAGCAGACTAGGGATTCAAGAGACCCAGTACTTC. This translates into CASRLGIQETQYF.

The chain combines TRBV5-1 with TRBJ2-5, with 10 bases aligning to TRBD2. Germline CDR1 is SGHRS and CDR2 is YFSETQ. CDR3 length equals 17 residues. J gave up 0 bases and V 2 bases, and 7 bases lay outside the gene matches. DNA for the CDR3: TGCGCCAGCAGCTTAGTCCTAGCGGGAGTGTACCAAGAGACCCAGTACTTC. Protein: CASSLVLAGVYQETQYF.